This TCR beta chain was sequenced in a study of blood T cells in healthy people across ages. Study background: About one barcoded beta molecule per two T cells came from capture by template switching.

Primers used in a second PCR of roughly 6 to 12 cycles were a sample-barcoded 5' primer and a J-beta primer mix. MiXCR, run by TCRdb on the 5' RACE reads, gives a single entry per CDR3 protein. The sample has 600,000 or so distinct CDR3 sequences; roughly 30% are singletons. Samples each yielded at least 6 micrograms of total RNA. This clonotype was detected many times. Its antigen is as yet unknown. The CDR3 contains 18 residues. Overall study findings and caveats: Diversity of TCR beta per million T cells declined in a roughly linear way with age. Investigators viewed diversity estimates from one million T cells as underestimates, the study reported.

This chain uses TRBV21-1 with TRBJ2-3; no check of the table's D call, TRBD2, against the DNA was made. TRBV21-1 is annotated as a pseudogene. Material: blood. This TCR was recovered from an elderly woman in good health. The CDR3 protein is CASSAHPSGPRRRDTQYF. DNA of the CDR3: TGTGCCAGCAGCGCACACCCCAGCGGGCCTCGGCGGAGGGATACGCAGTATTTT.